This record looks at one T cell receptor beta chain sequence and its context. Its target is not known. No DNA is shown, since the ends of the CDR3 on it are uncertain; the CDR3 is the one TCRdb lists. Inclusive of both ends, the CDR3 amounts to 20 amino acids. Germline assignment: CDR1 SGHNT and CDR2 YENEEA. These data come from a study of neurological immune-mediated disorders. Study results and caveats: Patients with HTLV-1-associated myelopathy showed the most TCR clonal expansion. Those with multiple sclerosis showed the least, falling below healthy controls.

Synthesis of cDNA used 5'RACE (with 10-nucleotide random UMIs). Over 180 million TCR-beta sequences from 15-18 subjects came from every sequencing run. TCRdb re-called the 5' RACE reads through MiXCR, storing one row per CDR3 protein. The table has around 14,000 distinct CDR3 sequences, 10% seen once; the top ten hold roughly a quarter. Unsorted libraries used 2 million PBMCs kept at -80 degrees C. This clonotype originated in a woman between 40 and 50 years old in good health. The chain links TRBV11-3 to TRBJ2-2; the DNA was not used to check the table's D call, TRBD2. Source material: PBMCs. The CDR3 loop is CASSFYICSARRLETGELFF.